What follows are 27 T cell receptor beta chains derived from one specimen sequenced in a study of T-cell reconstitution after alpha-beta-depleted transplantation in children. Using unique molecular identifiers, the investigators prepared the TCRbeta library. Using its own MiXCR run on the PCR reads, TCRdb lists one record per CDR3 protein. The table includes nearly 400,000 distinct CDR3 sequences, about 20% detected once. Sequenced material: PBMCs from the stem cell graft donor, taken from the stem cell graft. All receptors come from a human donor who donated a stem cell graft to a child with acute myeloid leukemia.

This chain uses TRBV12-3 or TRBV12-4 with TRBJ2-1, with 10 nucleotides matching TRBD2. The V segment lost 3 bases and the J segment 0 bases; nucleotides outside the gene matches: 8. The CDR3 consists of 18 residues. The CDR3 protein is CASSLLTSGPPSYNEQFF. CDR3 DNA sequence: TGTGCCAGCAGTTTGTTGACTAGCGGGCCCCCCTCCTACAATGAGCAGTTCTTC.

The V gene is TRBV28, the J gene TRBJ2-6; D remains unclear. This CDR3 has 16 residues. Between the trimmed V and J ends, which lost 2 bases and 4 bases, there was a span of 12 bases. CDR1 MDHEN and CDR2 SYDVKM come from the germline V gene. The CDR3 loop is CASSLPGLRGANVLTF. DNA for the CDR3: TGTGCCAGCAGTTTACCCGGGCTTCGAGGGGCCAACGTCCTGACTTTC.

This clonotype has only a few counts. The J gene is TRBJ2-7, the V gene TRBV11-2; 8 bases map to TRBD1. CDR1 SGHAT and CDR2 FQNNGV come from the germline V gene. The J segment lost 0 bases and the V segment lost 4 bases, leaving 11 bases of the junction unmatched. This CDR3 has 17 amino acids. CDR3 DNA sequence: TGTGCCAGCAGCTCGATAAGGGCGGACAGGGCCTCCTACGAGCAGTACTTC. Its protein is CASSSIRADRASYEQYF.

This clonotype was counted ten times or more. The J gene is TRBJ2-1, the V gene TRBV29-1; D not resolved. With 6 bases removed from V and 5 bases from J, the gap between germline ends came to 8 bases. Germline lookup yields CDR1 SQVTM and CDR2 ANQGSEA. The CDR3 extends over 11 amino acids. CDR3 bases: TGCAGCGTCGACTGGGACAATGAGCAGTTCTTC. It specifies CSVDWDNEQFF.

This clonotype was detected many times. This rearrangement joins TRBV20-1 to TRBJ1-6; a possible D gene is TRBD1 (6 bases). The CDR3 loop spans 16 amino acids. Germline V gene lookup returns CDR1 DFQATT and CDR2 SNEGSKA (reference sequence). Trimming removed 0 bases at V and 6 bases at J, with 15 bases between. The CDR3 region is CSARDARGASNSPLHF. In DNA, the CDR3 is TGCAGTGCTAGAGACGCCAGGGGAGCTTCTAATTCACCCCTCCACTTT.

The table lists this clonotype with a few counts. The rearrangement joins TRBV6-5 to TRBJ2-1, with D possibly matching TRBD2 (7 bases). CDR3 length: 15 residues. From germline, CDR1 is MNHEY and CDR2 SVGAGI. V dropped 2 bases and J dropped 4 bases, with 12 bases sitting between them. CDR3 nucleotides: TGTGCCAGCAGTTACGGGGGGGCAGGATACAATGAGCAGTTCTTC. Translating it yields CASSYGGAGYNEQFF.

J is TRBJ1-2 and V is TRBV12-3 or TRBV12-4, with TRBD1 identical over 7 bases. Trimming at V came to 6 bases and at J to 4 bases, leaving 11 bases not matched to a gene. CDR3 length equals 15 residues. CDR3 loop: CASSQVAGGAYGYTF. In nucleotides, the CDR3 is TGTGCCAGCAGCCAAGTCGCAGGGGGGGCCTATGGCTACACCTTC.

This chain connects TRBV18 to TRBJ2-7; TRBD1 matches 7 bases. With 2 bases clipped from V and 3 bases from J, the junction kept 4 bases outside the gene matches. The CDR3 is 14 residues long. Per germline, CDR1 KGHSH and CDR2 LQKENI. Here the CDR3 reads CASSPTGQNYEQYF. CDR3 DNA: TGTGCCAGCTCACCAACGGGACAGAACTACGAGCAGTACTTC.

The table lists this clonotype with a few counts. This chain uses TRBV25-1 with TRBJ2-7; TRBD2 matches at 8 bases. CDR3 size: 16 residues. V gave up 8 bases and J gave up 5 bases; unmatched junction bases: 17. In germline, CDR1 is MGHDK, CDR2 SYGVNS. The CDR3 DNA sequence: TGTGCCAGCGCCACCATCGGGGGGGAGTCTTTCGACGAGCAGTACTTC. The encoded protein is CASATIGGESFDEQYF.

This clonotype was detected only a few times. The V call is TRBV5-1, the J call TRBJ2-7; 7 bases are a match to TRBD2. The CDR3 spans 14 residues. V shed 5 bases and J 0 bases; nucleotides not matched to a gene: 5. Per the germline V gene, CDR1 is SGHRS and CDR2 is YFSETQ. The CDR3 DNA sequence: TGCGCCAGCAGGGGCGGGGGAGACTCCTACGAGCAGTACTTC. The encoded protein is CASRGGGDSYEQYF.

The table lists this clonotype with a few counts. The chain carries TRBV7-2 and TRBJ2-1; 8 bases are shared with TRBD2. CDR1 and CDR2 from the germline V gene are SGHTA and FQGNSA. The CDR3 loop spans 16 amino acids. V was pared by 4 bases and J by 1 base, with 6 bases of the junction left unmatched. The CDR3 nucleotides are TGTGCCAGCAGCTCGAACGGCGGGGGGTCCTACAATGAGCAGTTCTTC. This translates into CASSSNGGGSYNEQFF.

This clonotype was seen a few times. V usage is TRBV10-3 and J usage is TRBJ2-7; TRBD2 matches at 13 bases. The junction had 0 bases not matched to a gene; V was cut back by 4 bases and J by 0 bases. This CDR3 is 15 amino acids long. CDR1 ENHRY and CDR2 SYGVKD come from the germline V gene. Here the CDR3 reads CAISGLAGGSYEQYF. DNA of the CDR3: TGTGCCATCAGTGGACTAGCGGGAGGCTCCTACGAGCAGTACTTC.

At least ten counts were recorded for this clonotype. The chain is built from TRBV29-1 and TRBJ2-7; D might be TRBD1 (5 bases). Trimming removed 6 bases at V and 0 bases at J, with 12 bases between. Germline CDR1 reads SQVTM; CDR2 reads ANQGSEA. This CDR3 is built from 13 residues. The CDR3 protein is CSVQTGPSYEQYF. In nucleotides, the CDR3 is TGCAGCGTACAAACAGGTCCCTCCTACGAGCAGTACTTC.

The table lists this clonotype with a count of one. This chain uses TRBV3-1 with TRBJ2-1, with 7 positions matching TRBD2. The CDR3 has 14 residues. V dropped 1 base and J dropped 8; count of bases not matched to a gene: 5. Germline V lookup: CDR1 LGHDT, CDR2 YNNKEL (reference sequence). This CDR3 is CASSQVVRGDEQFF. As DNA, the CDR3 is TGTGCCAGCAGCCAAGTAGTCCGGGGGGATGAGCAGTTCTTC.

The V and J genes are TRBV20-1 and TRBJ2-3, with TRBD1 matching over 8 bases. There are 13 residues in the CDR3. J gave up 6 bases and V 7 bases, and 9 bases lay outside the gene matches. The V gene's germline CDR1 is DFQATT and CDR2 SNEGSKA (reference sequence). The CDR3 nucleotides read TGCAGTGGGACAGGGTACTCGTGGGATACGCAGTATTTT. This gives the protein CSGTGYSWDTQYF.

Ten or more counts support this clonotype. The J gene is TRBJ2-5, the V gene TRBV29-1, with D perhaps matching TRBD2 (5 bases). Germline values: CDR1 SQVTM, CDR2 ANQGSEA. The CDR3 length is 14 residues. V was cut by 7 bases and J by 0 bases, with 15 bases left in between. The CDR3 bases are TGCAGCGCCAACACGGACTGGTACCAAGAGACCCAGTACTTC. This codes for CSANTDWYQETQYF. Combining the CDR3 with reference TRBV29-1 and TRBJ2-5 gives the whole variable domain SAVISQKPSRDICQRGTSLTIQCQVDSQVTMMFWYRQQPGQSLTLIATANQGSEATYESGFVIDKFPISRPNLTFSTLTVSNMSPEDSSIYLCSANTDWYQETQYFGPGTRLLVL.

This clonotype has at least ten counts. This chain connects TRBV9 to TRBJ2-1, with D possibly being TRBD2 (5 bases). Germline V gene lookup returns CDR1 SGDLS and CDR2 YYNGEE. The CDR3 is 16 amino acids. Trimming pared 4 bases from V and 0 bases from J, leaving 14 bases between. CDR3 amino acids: CASSPSRGNSYNEQFF. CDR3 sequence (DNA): TGTGCCAGCAGCCCCAGCCGGGGAAACTCCTACAATGAGCAGTTCTTC.

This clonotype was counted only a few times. CDR3 nucleotide sequence: TGTGCCAGCAACTGGGGTCGACGCACGCAAGAGACCCAGTACTTC. As protein: CASNWGRRTQETQYF. The chain carries TRBV12-3 or TRBV12-4 and TRBJ2-5, with D uncertain. The V and J ends lost 7 bases and 2 bases respectively, with 17 bases between them. The CDR3 sequence is 15 residues long.

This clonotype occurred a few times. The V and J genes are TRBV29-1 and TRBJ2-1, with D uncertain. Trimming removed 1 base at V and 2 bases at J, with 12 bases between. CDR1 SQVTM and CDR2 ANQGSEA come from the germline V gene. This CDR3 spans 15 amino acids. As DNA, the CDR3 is TGCAGCGTTGAAGGAGGAACAAAGACCTACAATGAGCAGTTCTTC. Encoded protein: CSVEGGTKTYNEQFF.

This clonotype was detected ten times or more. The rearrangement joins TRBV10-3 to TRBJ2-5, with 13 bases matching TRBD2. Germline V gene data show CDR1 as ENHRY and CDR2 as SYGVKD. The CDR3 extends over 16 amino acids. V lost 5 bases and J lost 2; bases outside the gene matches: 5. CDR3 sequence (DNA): TGTGCCATCAGTCCCAGACTAGCGGGAGGTCAAGAGACCCAGTACTTC. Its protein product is CAISPRLAGGQETQYF.

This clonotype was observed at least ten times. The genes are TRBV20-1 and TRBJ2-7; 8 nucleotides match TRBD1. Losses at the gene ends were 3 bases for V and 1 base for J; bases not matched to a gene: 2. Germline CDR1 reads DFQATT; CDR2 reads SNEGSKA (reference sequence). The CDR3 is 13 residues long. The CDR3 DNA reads TGCAGTGCTAGGACAGGGGCGTCCTACGAGCAGTACTTC. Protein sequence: CSARTGASYEQYF.

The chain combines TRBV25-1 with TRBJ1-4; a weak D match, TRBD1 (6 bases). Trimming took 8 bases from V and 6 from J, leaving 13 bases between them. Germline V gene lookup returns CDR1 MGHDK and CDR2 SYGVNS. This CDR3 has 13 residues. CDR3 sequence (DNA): TGTGCCAGCCACAGGGAAGTTCATGAAAAACTGTTTTTT. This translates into CASHREVHEKLFF.

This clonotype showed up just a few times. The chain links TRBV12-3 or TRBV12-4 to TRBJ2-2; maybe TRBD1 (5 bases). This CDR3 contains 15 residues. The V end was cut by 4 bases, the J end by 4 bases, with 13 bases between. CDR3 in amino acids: CASSYTGLGTGELFF. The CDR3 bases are TGTGCCAGCAGTTATACAGGTTTAGGCACCGGGGAGCTGTTTTTT.

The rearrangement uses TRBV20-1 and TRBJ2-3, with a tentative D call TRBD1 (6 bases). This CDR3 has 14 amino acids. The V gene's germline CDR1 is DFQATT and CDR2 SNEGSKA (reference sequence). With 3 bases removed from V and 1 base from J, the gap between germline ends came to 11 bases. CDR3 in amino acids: CSASLDSRTDTQYF. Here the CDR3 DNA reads TGCAGTGCTAGCCTGGACAGCCGCACAGATACGCAGTATTTT.

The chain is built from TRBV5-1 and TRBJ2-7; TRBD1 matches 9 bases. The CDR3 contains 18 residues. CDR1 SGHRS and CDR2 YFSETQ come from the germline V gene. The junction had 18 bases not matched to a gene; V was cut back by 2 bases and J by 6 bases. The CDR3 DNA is TGCGCCAGCAGCTTATTTCAGGGAGACCGGGACAGGGTCCCCGAGCAGTACTTC. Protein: CASSLFQGDRDRVPEQYF.

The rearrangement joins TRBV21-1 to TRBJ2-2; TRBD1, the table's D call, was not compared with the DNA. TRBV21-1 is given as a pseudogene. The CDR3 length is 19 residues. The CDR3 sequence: CASNHEGTRTVPNTGELFF. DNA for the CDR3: TGTGCCAGCAACCACGAAGGGACCCGGACAGTCCCTAACACCGGGGAGCTGTTTTTT.

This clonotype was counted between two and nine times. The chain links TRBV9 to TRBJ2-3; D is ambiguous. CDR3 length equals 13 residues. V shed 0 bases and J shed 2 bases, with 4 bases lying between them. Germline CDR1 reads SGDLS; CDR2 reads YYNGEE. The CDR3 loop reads CASSVVNTDTQYF. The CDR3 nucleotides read TGTGCCAGCAGCGTAGTGAACACAGATACGCAGTATTTT.